The 15 T cell receptor beta chains below come from one sample, sequenced in a study of long-term antiretroviral therapy in people with HIV. Version v3.0 of the immunoSEQ assay was performed at survey level. The data were produced by immunoSEQ multiplex PCR, yet TCRdb's version contains in-frame clones alone and is incomplete. Found here are tens of thousands of clones, approximately 80% of them singletons; the top ten hold 4.5% to 6.5%. The material was unsorted PBMCs, obtained 0.2 years after starting antiretroviral therapy. Receptors originate from a woman aged 25 to 39 with HIV.

J is TRBJ2-3 and V is TRBV6-5; D tentatively reads TRBD1 or TRBD2 (6 bases each). CDR1 and CDR2 (germline): MNHEY, SVGAGI. The V end lost 7 bases, the J end lost 4 bases, and 12 bases lay between the germline ends. The CDR3 is 13 amino acids. The CDR3 bases are TGTGCCAGCAAACGGGGGCTCGCAGATACGCAGTATTTT. Amino acid sequence: CASKRGLADTQYF.

This clone has a single count. The CDR3 spells CASGAGQGSYEQYV. CDR3 nucleotides: TGTGCTAGTGGTGCTGGACAAGGGTCCTACGAGCAGTACGTC. V gene TRBV12-5 combines with J gene TRBJ2-7, with D perhaps TRBD1 (5 bases). The germline gives CDR1 LGHNT, CDR2 FRNRAP. The CDR3 is 14 residues long. V lost 5 bases, J lost 1 base, and 12 bases lay in between.

A few counts support this clone. The J gene is TRBJ1-2, the V gene TRBV6-6; unclear D gene. CDR1 and CDR2 (germline): MNHNY, SVGAGI (reference sequence). Trimming stripped 4 bases from V and 6 bases from J, with 18 bases between. The CDR3 has 15 amino acids. This CDR3 reads CASSSSPLAGNGYTF. CDR3 nucleotides: TGTGCCAGCAGTTCCTCCCCTCTGGCGGGTAATGGCTACACCTTC.

The chain recombines TRBV29-1 with TRBJ2-5; D might be TRBD1 or TRBD2, each matching 5 bases. The CDR3 consists of 11 residues. V was cut by 4 bases and J by 5 bases, with 8 bases left in between. Germline CDR1 SQVTM, CDR2 ANQGSEA. In DNA, the CDR3 is TGCAGCGTTGGAGAGGGGGAGACCCAGTACTTC. Protein: CSVGEGETQYF.

The genes are TRBV6-1 and TRBJ1-1; D call uncertain. Trimming took 6 bases from V and 1 from J, leaving 6 bases between them. There are 12 residues in the CDR3. Germline V gene sequence: CDR1 MNHNS, CDR2 SASEGT. CDR3 amino acids: CASRQRNTEAFF. As DNA, the CDR3 is TGTGCCAGCAGACAGAGGAACACTGAAGCTTTCTTT.

The rearrangement links TRBV6-5 to TRBJ1-5, with TRBD1 matching 9 bases. The CDR3 totals 15 residues. The ends lost 3 bases at V and 5 bases at J; junction bases unmatched: 5. From germline, CDR1 is MNHEY and CDR2 SVGAGI. The CDR3 is CASSYGTGSHQPQHF. For the CDR3, the DNA is TGTGCCAGCAGTTATGGGACAGGGTCCCATCAGCCCCAGCATTTT.

The V call is TRBV6-5, the J call TRBJ1-1, with D maybe TRBD1 (5 bases). CDR1 MNHEY and CDR2 SVGAGI come from the germline V gene. The V end lost 3 bases, the J end lost 4 bases, and 12 bases lay between the germline ends. This CDR3 has 14 amino acids. CDR3 bases: TGTGCCAGCAGTTATATGGCAGGGCCCACTGAAGCTTTCTTT. Amino acids: CASSYMAGPTEAFF.

The V gene is TRBV9, the J gene TRBJ2-7; D is ambiguous. This CDR3 is 11 amino acids long. With 3 bases removed from V and 6 bases from J, the gap between germline ends came to 7 bases. Germline V gene lookup returns CDR1 SGDLS and CDR2 YYNGEE. This chain's CDR3 is CASSGRSEQYF. As DNA, the CDR3 is TGTGCCAGCAGCGGAAGAAGCGAGCAGTACTTC.

This chain connects TRBV6-6 to TRBJ2-1; 9 bases line up with TRBD2. CDR1 and CDR2 from the germline V gene are MNHNY and SVGAGI (reference sequence). The CDR3 has 16 amino acids. The V segment lost 7 bases and the J segment 1 base; nucleotides outside the gene matches: 8. The CDR3 here is CASKRRGGSSYNEQFF. The CDR3 nucleotides read TGTGCCAGCAAACGGCGGGGGGGCTCGTCCTACAATGAGCAGTTCTTC.

The chain employs TRBV7-9 and TRBJ1-1; D possibly corresponds to TRBD1 (6 bases). This CDR3 contains 15 residues. Germline V gives CDR1 SEHNR, CDR2 FQNEAQ (reference sequence). The V gene lost 1 base and the J gene lost 1 base, with 10 bases spanning the gap. CDR3 coding DNA: TGTGCCAGCAGCTTAGGGTTGACAGGGAACACTGAAGCTTTCTTT. Residues: CASSLGLTGNTEAFF. The whole variable domain, filled in from reference TRBV7-9 and TRBJ1-1, reads DTGVSQNPRHKITKRGQNVTFRCDPISEHNRLYWYRQTLGQGPEFLTYFQNEAQLEKSRLLSDRFSAERPKGSFSTLEIQRTEQGDSAMYLCASSLGLTGNTEAFFGQGTRLTVV.

The chain uses TRBV4-2 and TRBJ2-7, with D perhaps given as TRBD1 or TRBD2 (5 bases each). With 1 base removed from V and 4 bases from J, the gap between germline ends came to 11 bases. CDR3 length: 14 residues. Germline V gene data show CDR1 as LGHNA and CDR2 as YNFKEQ. The CDR3 spells CASSQGGLAYEQYF. The CDR3 DNA reads TGTGCCAGCAGCCAAGGGGGGTTAGCGTACGAGCAGTACTTC.

This chain links TRBV19 with TRBJ1-4; 7 bases fit TRBD1. Germline CDR1 reads LNHDA; CDR2 reads SQIVND (reference sequence). The CDR3 contains 15 residues. The J segment lost 7 bases and the V segment lost 4 bases, leaving 9 bases of the junction unmatched. The CDR3 bases are TGTGCCAGTAGTAACCGACAGGGTTTCAGTGAAAAACTGTTTTTT. The encoded protein is CASSNRQGFSEKLFF.

V and J are TRBV4-1 and TRBJ1-4; the D is unclear. This CDR3 contains 14 residues. Germline V gene sequence: CDR1 MGHRA, CDR2 YSYEKL. Between the trimmed V and J ends, which lost 4 bases and 8 bases, there was a span of 14 bases. The DNA for the CDR3 is TGCGCCAGCAGCCTGAGCCCCCTGGGAGAAAAACTGTTTTTT. Translating it yields CASSLSPLGEKLFF.

This chain connects TRBV9 to TRBJ1-6; D gene uncertain. From germline, CDR1 is SGDLS and CDR2 YYNGEE. Trimming removed 0 bases from V and 10 bases from J, with 8 bases in between. This CDR3 is built from 13 residues. The CDR3 loop reads CASSVDQRSPLHF. The CDR3 nucleotides read TGTGCCAGCAGCGTAGACCAGCGGTCACCCCTCCACTTT.

The chain recombines TRBV9 with TRBJ1-2; D may be TRBD1 (6 bases). V was shortened by 3 bases and J by 4 bases, with 16 bases between the two germline ends. The germline V gene has CDR1 SGDLS and CDR2 YYNGEE. The CDR3 has 15 amino acids. DNA of the CDR3: TGTGCCAGCAGCGCCTCGGACAGTATTCTCTATGGCTACACCTTC. This translates into CASSASDSILYGYTF.